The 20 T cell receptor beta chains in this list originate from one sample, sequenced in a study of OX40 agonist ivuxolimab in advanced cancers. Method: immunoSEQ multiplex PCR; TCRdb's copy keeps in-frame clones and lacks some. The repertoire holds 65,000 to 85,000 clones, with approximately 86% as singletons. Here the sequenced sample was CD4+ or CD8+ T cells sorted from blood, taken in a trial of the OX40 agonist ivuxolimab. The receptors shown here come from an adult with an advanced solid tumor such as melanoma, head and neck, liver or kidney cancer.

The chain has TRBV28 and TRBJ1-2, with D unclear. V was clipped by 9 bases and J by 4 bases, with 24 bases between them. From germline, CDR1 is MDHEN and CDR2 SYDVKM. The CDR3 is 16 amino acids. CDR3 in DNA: TGTGCCAGTCGACCAGAGGACCACCGGAAATTCTATGGCTACACCTTC. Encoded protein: CASRPEDHRKFYGYTF.

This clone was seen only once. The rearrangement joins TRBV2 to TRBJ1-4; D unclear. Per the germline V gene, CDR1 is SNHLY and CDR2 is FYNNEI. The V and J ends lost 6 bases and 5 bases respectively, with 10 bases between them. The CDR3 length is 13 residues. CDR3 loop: CASSAGGNEKLFF. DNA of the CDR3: TGTGCCAGCAGCGCGGGAGGGAATGAAAAACTGTTTTTT.

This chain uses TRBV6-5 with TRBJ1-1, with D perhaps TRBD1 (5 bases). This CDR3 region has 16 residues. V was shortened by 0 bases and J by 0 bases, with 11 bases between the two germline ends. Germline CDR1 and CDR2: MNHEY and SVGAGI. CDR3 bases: TGTGCCAGCAGTTACTCGGGGGGACCCGTGAACACTGAAGCTTTCTTT. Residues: CASSYSGGPVNTEAFF.

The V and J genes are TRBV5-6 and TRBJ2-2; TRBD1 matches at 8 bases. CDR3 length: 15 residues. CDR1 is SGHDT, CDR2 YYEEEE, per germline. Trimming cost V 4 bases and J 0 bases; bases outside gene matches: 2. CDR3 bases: TGTGCCAGCAGCGACAGGGGACCGAACACCGGGGAGCTGTTTTTT. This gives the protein CASSDRGPNTGELFF.

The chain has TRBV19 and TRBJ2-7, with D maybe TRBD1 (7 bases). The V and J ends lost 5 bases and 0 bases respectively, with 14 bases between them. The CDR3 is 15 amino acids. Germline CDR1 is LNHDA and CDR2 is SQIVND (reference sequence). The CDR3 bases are TGTGCCAGTAGTCTCGGGGGACAGAGCTCCTACGAGCAGTACTTC. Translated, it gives CASSLGGQSSYEQYF. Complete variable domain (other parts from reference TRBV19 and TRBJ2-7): DGGITQSPKYLFRKEGQNVTLSCEQNLNHDAMYWYRQDPGQGLRLIYYSQIVNDFQKGDIAEGYSVSREKKESFPLTVTSAQKNPTAFYLCASSLGGQSSYEQYFGPGTRLTVT.

The CDR3 here is CASSLSGVQTQYF. DNA of the CDR3: TGTGCCAGCAGTTTATCCGGGGTACAGACCCAGTACTTC. The chain has TRBV27 and TRBJ2-5, with D possibly being TRBD2 (5 bases). CDR3 size: 13 residues. Germline CDR1 is MNHEY and CDR2 is SMNVEV (reference sequence). Trimming took 0 bases from V and 6 from J, leaving 8 bases between them.

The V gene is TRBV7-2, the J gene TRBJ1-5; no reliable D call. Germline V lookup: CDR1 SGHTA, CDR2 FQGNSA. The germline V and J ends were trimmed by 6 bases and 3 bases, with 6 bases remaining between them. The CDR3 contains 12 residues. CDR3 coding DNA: TGTGCCAGCAGAAGGGCCAATCAGCCCCAGCATTTT. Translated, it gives CASRRANQPQHF.

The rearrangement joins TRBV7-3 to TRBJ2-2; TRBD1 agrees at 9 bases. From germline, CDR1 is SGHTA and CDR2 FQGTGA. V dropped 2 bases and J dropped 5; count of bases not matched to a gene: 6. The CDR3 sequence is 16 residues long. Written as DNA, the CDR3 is TGTGCCAGCAGCTTAGGACAGGGGCCCCGAACCGGGGAGCTGTTTTTT. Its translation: CASSLGQGPRTGELFF.

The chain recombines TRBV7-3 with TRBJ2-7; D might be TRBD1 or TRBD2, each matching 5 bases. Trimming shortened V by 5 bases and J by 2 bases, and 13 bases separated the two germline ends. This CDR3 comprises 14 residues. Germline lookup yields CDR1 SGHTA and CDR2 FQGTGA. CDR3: CASSLRDGPYEQYF. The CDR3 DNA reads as TGTGCCAGCAGCCTCCGGGACGGCCCCTACGAGCAGTACTTC.

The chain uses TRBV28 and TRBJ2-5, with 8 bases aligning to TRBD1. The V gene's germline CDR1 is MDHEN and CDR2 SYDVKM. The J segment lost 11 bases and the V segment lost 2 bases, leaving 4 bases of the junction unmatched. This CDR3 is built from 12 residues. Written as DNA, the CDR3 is TGTGCCAGCAGTTTAGTACAGGGGGAGCAGTACTTC. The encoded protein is CASSLVQGEQYF.

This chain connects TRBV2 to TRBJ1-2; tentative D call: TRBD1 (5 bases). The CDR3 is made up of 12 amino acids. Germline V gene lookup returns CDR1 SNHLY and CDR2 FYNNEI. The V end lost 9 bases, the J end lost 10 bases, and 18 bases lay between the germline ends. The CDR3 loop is CARKAQVTDYTF. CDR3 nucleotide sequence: TGTGCCAGAAAAGCCCAGGTGACAGACTACACCTTC.

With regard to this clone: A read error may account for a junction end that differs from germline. The CDR3 sequence is CAISESRDRGRSEAFF. The CDR3 DNA reads TGTGCCATCAGTGAGTCTCGGGACAGGGGGCGGTCAGAAGCTTTCTTT. The rearrangement joins TRBV6-1 to TRBJ1-1, with 12 bases lining up with TRBD1. This CDR3 contains 16 residues. The germline gives CDR1 MNHNS, CDR2 SASEGT.

The CDR3 nucleotides are TGTGCCAGCAGTTACATGACCCGCGGAGATACGCAGTATTTT. The encoded protein is CASSYMTRGDTQYF. The rearrangement links TRBV6-5 to TRBJ2-3; D not certain. The germline V and J ends were trimmed by 2 bases and 5 bases, with 11 bases remaining between them. This CDR3 is 14 amino acids long. CDR1 is MNHEY and CDR2 is SVGAGI in the germline V gene.

The CDR3 nucleotides read TGTGCCAGCAGAGACTCCGGGACAGCAAACAATGAGCAGTTCTTC. Encoded protein: CASRDSGTANNEQFF. The rearrangement uses TRBV6-1 and TRBJ2-1; 7 nucleotides align to TRBD1. Germline V gene sequence: CDR1 MNHNS, CDR2 SASEGT. This CDR3 has 15 amino acids. J lost 5 bases, V lost 6 bases, and 10 bases had no gene match.

As DNA, the CDR3 is TGTGCCAGCAGCTTGGTCGGGGGAACGGGCACCGGGGAGCTGTTTTTT. Protein: CASSLVGGTGTGELFF. The gene calls are TRBV5-4 and TRBJ2-2, with D possibly TRBD2 on 6 matching bases. V lost 0 bases and J lost 4, with 13 bases in between. Per germline, CDR1 SGHNT and CDR2 YYREEE (reference sequence). The CDR3 consists of 16 residues.

The DNA of the CDR3 is TGCGCCAGCAGCTCCTCCGGGACCCACATCGAGGGCTACACCTTC. As protein: CASSSSGTHIEGYTF. V gene TRBV5-1 combines with J gene TRBJ1-2, with D possibly being TRBD1 (5 bases). Trimming cost V 3 bases and J 8 bases, with 20 bases left between them. The CDR3 has 15 residues. Germline V gene lookup returns CDR1 SGHRS and CDR2 YFSETQ. The variable domain in full, completed from reference TRBV5-1 and TRBJ1-2, reads KAGVTQTPRYLIKTRGQQVTLSCSPISGHRSVSWYQQTPGQGLQFLFEYFSETQRNKGNFPGRFSGRQFSNSRSEMNVSTLELGDSALYLCASSSSGTHIEGYTFGSGTRLTVV.

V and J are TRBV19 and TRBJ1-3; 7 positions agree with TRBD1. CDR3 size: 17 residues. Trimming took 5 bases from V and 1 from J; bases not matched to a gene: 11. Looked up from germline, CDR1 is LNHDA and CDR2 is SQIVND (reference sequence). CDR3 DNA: TGTGCCAGTAGTCCTCGGACAGGATTCCTTTCTGGAAACACCATATATTTT. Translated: CASSPRTGFLSGNTIYF.

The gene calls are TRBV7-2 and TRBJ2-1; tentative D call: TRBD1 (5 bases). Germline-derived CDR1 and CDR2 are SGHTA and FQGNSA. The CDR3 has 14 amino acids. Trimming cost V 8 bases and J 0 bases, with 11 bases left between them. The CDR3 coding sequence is TGTGCCAGCGGGGCACAGAGCTCCTACAATGAGCAGTTCTTC. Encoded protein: CASGAQSSYNEQFF.

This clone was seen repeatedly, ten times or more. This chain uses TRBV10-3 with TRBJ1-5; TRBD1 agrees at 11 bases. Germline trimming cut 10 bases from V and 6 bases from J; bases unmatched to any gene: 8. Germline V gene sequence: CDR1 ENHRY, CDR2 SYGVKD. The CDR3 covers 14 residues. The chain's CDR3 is CATAGTGGAQPQHF. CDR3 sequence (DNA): TGTGCCACCGCGGGGACAGGGGGGGCTCAGCCCCAGCATTTT.

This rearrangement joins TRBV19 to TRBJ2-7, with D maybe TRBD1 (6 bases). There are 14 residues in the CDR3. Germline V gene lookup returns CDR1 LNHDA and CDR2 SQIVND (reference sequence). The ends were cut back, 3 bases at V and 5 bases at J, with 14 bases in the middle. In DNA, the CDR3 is TGTGCCAGTAGTATGCTGACAGGTAAAGACGAGCAGTACTTC. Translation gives CASSMLTGKDEQYF.